The 9 T cell receptor beta chains in this list originate from one sample, sequenced in a study of shared clonotypes between healthy human individuals. Some clones are missing from TCRdb's copy, which holds only in-frame ones; the method was immunoSEQ multiplex PCR. The sample consists of some 2,000,000 clones, 90% to 96% of them appearing once. The sequenced material came from naive CD4+ T cells sorted from blood. Stated subset: CD45RA+ positively selected. All receptors derive from a man between 18 and 35 years old in good health.

The chain couples TRBV5-1 to TRBJ1-1; 7 bases align to TRBD1. Germline-derived CDR1 and CDR2 are SGHRS and YFSETQ. V was pared by 2 bases and J by 5 bases, with 3 bases of the junction left unmatched. This CDR3 has 13 residues. The CDR3 here is CASSFKGATEAFF. In nucleotides, the CDR3 is TGCGCCAGCAGCTTTAAGGGGGCAACTGAAGCTTTCTTT.

V usage is TRBV19 and J usage is TRBJ1-2, with D perhaps TRBD1 (5 bases). Germline V gene data show CDR1 as LNHDA and CDR2 as SQIVND (reference sequence). V gave up 5 bases and J gave up 4 bases, with 20 bases separating them. The CDR3 is 16 amino acids. CDR3 coding DNA: TGTGCCAGTAGTCCCCTCCTCGGGACGAGAGCCTATGGCTACACCTTC. Its protein is CASSPLLGTRAYGYTF.

The chain couples TRBV28 to TRBJ2-7; 8 bases match TRBD2. Germline loops: CDR1 MDHEN, CDR2 SYDVKM. This CDR3 has 17 residues. V shed 2 bases and J 0 bases; nucleotides not matched to a gene: 9. CDR3 in amino acids: CASSLTPGGGSSYEQYF. CDR3 nucleotide sequence: TGTGCCAGCAGTTTAACCCCTGGCGGGGGGAGCTCCTACGAGCAGTACTTC.

The chain links TRBV5-4 to TRBJ1-6, with 8 bases matching TRBD1. The V segment lost 0 bases and the J segment 5 bases; nucleotides outside the gene matches: 7. The CDR3 consists of 17 residues. Germline V gene data show CDR1 as SGHNT and CDR2 as YYREEE (reference sequence). CDR3 coding DNA: TGTGCCAGCAGCTTGGGGGCCAGGGGGCCCGATAATTCACCCCTCCACTTT. This sequence encodes CASSLGARGPDNSPLHF. The full variable domain, in which reference TRBV5-4 and TRBJ1-6 provide the parts outside the CDR3, is ETGVTQSPTHLIKTRGQQVTLRCSSQSGHNTVSWYQQALGQGPQFIFQYYREEENGRGNFPPRFSGLQFPNYSSELNVNALELDDSALYLCASSLGARGPDNSPLHFGNGTRLTVT.

This clone was recorded once. The chain uses TRBV30 and TRBJ2-1, with D maybe TRBD1 (5 bases). This CDR3 contains 14 residues. Trimming left V 3 bases short and J 5 bases short, with 14 bases between. CDR1 is GTSNPN, CDR2 SVGIG, per germline (reference sequence). The CDR3 DNA is TGTGCCTGGAGGGGTGAAGCAGGGCACAATGAGCAGTTCTTC. Translated, it gives CAWRGEAGHNEQFF. Combining the CDR3 with reference TRBV30 and TRBJ2-1 gives the whole variable domain SQTIHQWPATLVQPVGSPLSLECTVEGTSNPNLYWYRQAAGRGLQLLFYSVGIGQISSEVPQNLSASRPQDRQFILSSKKLLLSDSGFYLCAWRGEAGHNEQFFGPGTRLTVL.

This chain joins TRBV10-3 and TRBJ1-2, with D hard to call. Deletions cut 7 bases from V and 0 bases from J, with 12 bases between. Germline V gene data show CDR1 as ENHRY and CDR2 as SYGVKD. The CDR3 length is 14 residues. The CDR3 region is CAITGSQANYGYTF. Written as DNA, the CDR3 is TGTGCCATCACCGGCAGTCAAGCTAACTATGGCTACACCTTC.

This clone was counted between two and nine times. The chain recombines TRBV30 with TRBJ1-1; a possible D gene is TRBD1 (6 bases). CDR1 and CDR2 (germline): GTSNPN, SVGIG (reference sequence). CDR3 length: 12 amino acids. The V gene lost 7 bases and the J gene lost 5 bases, with 14 bases spanning the gap. CDR3 DNA sequence: TGTGCCTACTCACAGAGGGGGACTGAAGCTTTCTTT. It is translated as CAYSQRGTEAFF.

This chain uses TRBV5-5 with TRBJ2-1, with unresolved D. V lost 0 bases and J 8 bases, leaving 9 bases between the germline ends. The CDR3 spans 13 residues. Germline V gene sequence: CDR1 SGHKS, CDR2 YYEKEE (reference sequence). The CDR3 coding sequence is TGTGCCAGCAGCTTGGCCAGGCAGCATGAGCAGTTCTTC. Translating gives CASSLARQHEQFF. Supplemented by reference TRBV5-5 and TRBJ2-1, the full variable domain reads DAGVTQSPTHLIKTRGQQVTLRCSPISGHKSVSWYQQVLGQGPQFIFQYYEKEERGRGNFPDRFSARQFPNYSSELNVNALLLGDSALYLCASSLARQHEQFFGPGTRLTVL.

This clone was found once. The chain has TRBV7-9 and TRBJ1-2, with a possible D match to TRBD1 (6 bases). The CDR3 runs 16 residues. Germline CDR1 and CDR2: SEHNR and FQNEAQ (reference sequence). V lost 5 bases, J lost 1 base, and 17 bases lay in between. For the CDR3, the DNA is TGTGCCAGCAGCCTCGGCAGGGGAGGGAATAACTATGGCTACACCTTC. Translating gives CASSLGRGGNNYGYTF.